A single sample is the source of the 8 T cell receptor beta chains below, sequenced in a study of shared clonotypes between healthy human individuals. The table came from immunoSEQ multiplex PCR; TCRdb's copy has only in-frame clones and leaves some out. The sample contains some 580,000 clones, roughly 97% of which appear only once. Sequences were obtained from naive CD4+ T cells sorted from blood. Subset given: CD45RA+ positively selected. These TCRs come from a woman younger than 45 in good health.

This chain's CDR3 is CASSSRWTSGRSTDTQYF. For the CDR3, the DNA is TGTGCCAGCAGCTCGCGCTGGACTAGCGGGAGGAGCACAGATACGCAGTATTTT. The chain joins TRBV11-1 to TRBJ2-3; 14 nucleotides align to TRBD2. V dropped 4 bases and J dropped 0; count of bases not matched to a gene: 6. Germline CDR1 reads SGHAT; CDR2 reads FQDESV (reference sequence). There are 18 residues in the CDR3.

This chain connects TRBV5-4 to TRBJ1-4; 7 positions match TRBD1. In germline, CDR1 is SGHNT, CDR2 YYREEE (reference sequence). This CDR3 is built from 15 residues. The V segment lost 6 bases and the J segment 6 bases; nucleotides outside the gene matches: 11. The chain's CDR3 is CASKENQGGDEKLFF. The CDR3, as DNA: TGTGCCAGCAAGGAGAACCAGGGGGGGGATGAAAAACTGTTTTTT.

The chain is built from TRBV5-8 and TRBJ1-5, with 7 bases that match TRBD1. With V trimmed by 2 bases and J by 11 bases, 7 bases remained unmatched. The germline gives CDR1 SGHTS, CDR2 YDEGEE. The CDR3 covers 13 residues. The DNA for the CDR3 is TGTGCCAGCAGCTTAGCGGGTACAGGGGCCCAGCATTTT. This translates into CASSLAGTGAQHF.

The CDR3 sequence: CASSLLAGLYEQYF. The CDR3 DNA follows: TGTGCCAGCAGTTTACTAGCGGGTCTTTACGAGCAGTACTTC. This chain links TRBV27 with TRBJ2-7; the match to TRBD2 covers 8 bases. V lost 2 bases to trimming and J lost 4 bases; unmatched junction nucleotides: 4. The CDR3 is 14 amino acids. In germline, CDR1 is MNHEY, CDR2 SMNVEV (reference sequence).

This clone was counted once. The V and J genes are TRBV6-5 and TRBJ2-3; possibly TRBD2 for D (5 bases). This CDR3 spans 12 amino acids. Germline V gene lookup returns CDR1 MNHEY and CDR2 SVGAGI. Deletions cut 7 bases from V and 4 bases from J, with 9 bases between. The CDR3 reads CASTSGADTQYF. CDR3 sequence (DNA): TGTGCCAGCACCTCCGGGGCAGATACGCAGTATTTT.

For this clone: This specimen includes other DNA sequences encoding the same CDR3. The chain is built from TRBV10-3 and TRBJ2-5, with TRBD2 matching 12 bases. Trimming took 6 bases from V and 2 from J; bases not matched to a gene: 1. CDR1 and CDR2 (germline): ENHRY, SYGVKD. This CDR3 comprises 14 residues. The CDR3, as DNA: TGTGCCATCAGCGGGACTAGCGGGCAAGAGACCCAGTACTTC. This translates into CAISGTSGQETQYF.

The rearrangement links TRBV14 to TRBJ2-5; D gene ambiguous. This CDR3 has 11 amino acids. The ends were cut back, 1 base at V and 11 bases at J, with 8 bases in the middle. Germline V CDR1 and CDR2: SGHDN, FVKESK. CDR3 nucleotide sequence: TGTGCCAGCAGCCAAGCGCAGGTGCAGTACTTC. Translation gives CASSQAQVQYF.

V and J are TRBV18 and TRBJ1-5; 9 bases agree with TRBD1. The V and J ends lost 6 bases and 7 bases, in that order; junction bases with no gene match: 7. CDR3 length: 14 amino acids. Per the germline V gene, CDR1 is KGHSH and CDR2 is LQKENI. CDR3 residues: CASSRTGVGQPQHF. The CDR3 bases are TGTGCCAGCTCCCGGACAGGGGTAGGGCAGCCCCAGCATTTT.